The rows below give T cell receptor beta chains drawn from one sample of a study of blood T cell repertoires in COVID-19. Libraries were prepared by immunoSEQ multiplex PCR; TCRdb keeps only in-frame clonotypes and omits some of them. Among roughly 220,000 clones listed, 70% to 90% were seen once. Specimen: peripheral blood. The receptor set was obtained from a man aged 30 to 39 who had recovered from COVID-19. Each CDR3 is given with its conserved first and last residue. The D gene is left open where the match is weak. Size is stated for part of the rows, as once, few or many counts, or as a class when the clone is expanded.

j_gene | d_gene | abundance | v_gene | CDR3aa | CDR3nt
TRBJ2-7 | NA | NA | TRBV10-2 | CASSPDSGAEEQYF | TGCGCCAGCAGTCCAGACTCAGGGGCGGAAGAGCAGTACTTC
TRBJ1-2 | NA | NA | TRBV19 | CASSIVGDYGYTF | TGTGCCAGTAGTATCGTCGGGGACTATGGCTACACCTTC
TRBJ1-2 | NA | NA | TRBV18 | CASSLPGGSNYGYTF | TGTGCCAGCTCACTTCCCGGGGGATCTAACTATGGCTACACCTTC
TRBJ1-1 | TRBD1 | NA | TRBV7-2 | CASSQGAGTEAFF | TGTGCCAGCAGCCAGGGGGCAGGTACTGAAGCTTTCTTT
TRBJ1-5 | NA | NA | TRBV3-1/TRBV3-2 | CASSQNGAVSNQPQHF | TGTGCCAGCAGCCAAAATGGGGCAGTCAGCAATCAGCCCCAGCATTTT
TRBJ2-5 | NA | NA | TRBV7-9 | CASSTRGNRVFETQYF | TGTGCCAGCAGCACTCGGGGAAACAGGGTATTTGAGACCCAGTACTTC
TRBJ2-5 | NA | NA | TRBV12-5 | CASGLARDTLSGQETQYF | TGTGCTAGTGGTTTGGCCCGGGACACCTTAAGCGGACAAGAGACCCAGTACTTC
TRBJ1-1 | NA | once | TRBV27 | CASSLSSGGVSRQFTEAFF | TGTGCCAGCAGTTTATCGTCGGGGGGGGTCTCGAGGCAATTCACTGAAGCTTTCTTT
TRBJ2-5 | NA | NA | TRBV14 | CASSWTVRETQYF | TGTGCCAGCAGCTGGACAGTTCGGGAGACCCAGTACTTC
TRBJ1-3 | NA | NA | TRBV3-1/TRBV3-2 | CASSQEEWSDREIRNTIYF | TGTGCCAGCAGCCAAGAGGAGTGGTCCGACCGTGAGATTAGAAACACCATATATTTT
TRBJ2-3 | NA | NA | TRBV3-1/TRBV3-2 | CASSQSPVMDTQYF | TGTGCCAGCAGCCAATCTCCCGTAATGGATACGCAGTATTTT
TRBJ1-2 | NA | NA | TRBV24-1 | CATLGGDGYTF | TGTGCCACCCTGGGGGGGGATGGCTACACCTTC
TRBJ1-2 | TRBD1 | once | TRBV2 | CASSADRGVYGYTF | TGTGCCAGCAGCGCGGACAGGGGGGTCTATGGCTACACCTTC
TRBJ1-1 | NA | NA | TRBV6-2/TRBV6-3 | CASSYEGRRTEAFF | TGTGCCAGCAGTTACGAGGGGAGGCGAACTGAAGCTTTCTTT
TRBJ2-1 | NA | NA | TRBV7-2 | CASSLGYPGRSEQFF | TGTGCCAGCAGCTTGGGCTACCCAGGGCGAAGTGAGCAGTTCTTC
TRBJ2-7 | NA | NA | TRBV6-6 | CASSNRDYEQYF | TGTGCCAGCAGTAACCGGGACTACGAGCAGTACTTC
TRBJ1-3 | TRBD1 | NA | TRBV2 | CASRSGQGGNTIYF | TGTGCCAGCAGGTCTGGACAGGGAGGAAACACCATATATTTT
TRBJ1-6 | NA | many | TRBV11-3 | CASSLAGNGSPLHF | TGTGCCAGCAGCTTAGCCGGGAACGGTTCACCCCTCCACTTT
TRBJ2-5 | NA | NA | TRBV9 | CASSPRSNTQETQYF | TGTGCCAGCAGCCCTCGGTCCAATACCCAAGAGACCCAGTACTTC
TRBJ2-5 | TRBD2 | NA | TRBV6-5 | CASTLTSGQGTQYF | TGTGCCAGCACTCTGACTAGCGGCCAGGGGACCCAGTACTTC
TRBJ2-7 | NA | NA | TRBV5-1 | CASSGGTVTSYEQYF | TGCGCCAGCAGCGGCGGGACAGTGACTTCCTACGAGCAGTACTTC
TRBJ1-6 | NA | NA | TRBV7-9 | CASRLIRGPLHF | TGTGCCAGCAGGCTAATCAGGGGCCCCCTCCACTTT
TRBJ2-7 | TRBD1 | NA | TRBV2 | CASQVFGGDSYEQYF | TGTGCCAGCCAAGTATTTGGTGGGGACAGCTACGAGCAGTACTTC
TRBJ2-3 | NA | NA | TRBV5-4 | CASSWAGSPSTDTQYF | TGTGCCAGCAGCTGGGCGGGGTCTCCTAGCACAGATACGCAGTATTTT
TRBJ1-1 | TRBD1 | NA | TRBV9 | CASSVGGQGEAFF | TGTGCCAGCAGCGTAGGAGGACAGGGTGAAGCTTTCTTT
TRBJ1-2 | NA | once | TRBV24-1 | CATSTSLGRAGRLYGYTF | TGTGCCACCAGCACTAGCCTCGGGAGGGCAGGACGGCTCTATGGCTACACCTTC
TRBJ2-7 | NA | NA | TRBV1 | CTSSQGQGSYEQYF | TGCACCAGCAGTCAAGGACAGGGCTCCTACGAGCAGTACTTC
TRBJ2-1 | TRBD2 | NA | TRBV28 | CASSLTTSGGYEQFF | TGTGCCAGCAGTTTAACGACTAGCGGGGGATATGAGCAGTTCTTC
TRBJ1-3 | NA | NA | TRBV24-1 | CATSDRNRAIRGNTIYF | TGTGCCACCAGTGACCGCAACAGGGCTATAAGGGGAAACACCATATATTTT
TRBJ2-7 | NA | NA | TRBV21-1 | CASVRGHEQYF | TGTGCCAGCGTCAGGGGTCACGAGCAGTACTTC
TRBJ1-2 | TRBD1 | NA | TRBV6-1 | CASSEQGGGYTF | TGTGCCAGCAGTGAGCAAGGGGGCGGCTACACCTTC
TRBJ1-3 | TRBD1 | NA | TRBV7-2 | CASTLTGGANTIYF | TGTGCCAGCACCCTTACAGGGGGTGCGAACACCATATATTTT
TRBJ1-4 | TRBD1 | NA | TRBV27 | CASSVNRGPVEKLFF | TGTGCCAGCAGTGTTAACAGGGGGCCGGTTGAAAAACTGTTTTTT
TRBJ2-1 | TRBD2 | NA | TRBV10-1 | CASPRLGGTQSSSYNEQFF | TGCGCCAGCCCAAGACTCGGGGGGACCCAATCGAGCTCCTACAATGAGCAGTTCTTC
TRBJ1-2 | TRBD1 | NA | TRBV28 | CASRGTGAGYGYTF | TGTGCCAGCAGGGGGACAGGGGCTGGCTATGGCTACACCTTC
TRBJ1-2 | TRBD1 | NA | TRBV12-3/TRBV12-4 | CASSFQGAGGYTF | TGTGCCAGCAGTTTTCAGGGGGCTGGTGGCTACACCTTC
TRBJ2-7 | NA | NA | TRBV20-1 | CSASDEQYF | TGCAGTGCTAGCGACGAGCAGTACTTC
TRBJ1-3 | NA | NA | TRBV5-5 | CASSPPGSGNTIYF | TGTGCCAGCAGCCCTCCGGGCTCTGGAAACACCATATATTTT
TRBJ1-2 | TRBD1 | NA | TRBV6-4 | CASSDSLQGGGKPLYGYTF | TGTGCCAGCAGTGACTCCTTACAAGGGGGCGGCAAACCGCTCTATGGCTACACCTTC
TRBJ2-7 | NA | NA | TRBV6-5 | CASSYLGQGYEQYF | TGTGCCAGCAGTTACCTCGGCCAGGGATATGAGCAGTACTTC
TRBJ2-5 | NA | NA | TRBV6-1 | CASSDNLGQLRETQYF | TGTGCCAGCAGTGACAACCTAGGACAGTTACGAGAGACCCAGTACTTC
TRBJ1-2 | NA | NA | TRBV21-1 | CASSKGDGYTF | TGTGCCAGCAGCAAAGGAGATGGCTACACCTTC
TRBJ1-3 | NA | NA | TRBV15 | CATSRPGFYQGDTGNTIYF | TGTGCCACCAGCAGACCGGGGTTCTACCAAGGGGACACTGGAAACACCATATATTTT
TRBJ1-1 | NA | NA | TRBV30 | CAWTTRGGRYTEAFF | TGTGCCTGGACTACCCGGGGGGGAAGGTACACTGAAGCTTTCTTT
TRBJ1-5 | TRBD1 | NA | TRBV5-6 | CASNLFTGDGQPQHF | TGTGCCAGCAACCTTTTTACAGGGGACGGTCAGCCCCAGCATTTT
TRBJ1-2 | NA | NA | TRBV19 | CASSTAGAGYGYTF | TGTGCCAGTAGTACGGCGGGGGCAGGATATGGCTACACCTTC
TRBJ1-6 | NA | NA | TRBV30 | CAWSPGRQTYNSPLHF | TGTGCCTGGAGTCCGGGCCGACAGACCTATAATTCACCCCTCCACTTT
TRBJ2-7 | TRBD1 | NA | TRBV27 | CASSFSRQGLYEQYF | TGTGCCAGCAGTTTCTCCCGACAGGGTTTATACGAGCAGTACTTC
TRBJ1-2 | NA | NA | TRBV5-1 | CASSRPWEDGYTF | TGCGCCAGCAGCCGCCCCTGGGAGGATGGCTACACCTTC
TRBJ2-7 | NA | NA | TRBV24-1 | CATSDNRGFEQYF | TGTGCCACCAGTGATAATAGAGGGTTCGAGCAGTACTTC